The rows below give T cell receptor beta chains drawn from one sample of a study of shared clonotypes between healthy human individuals. This table comes from immunoSEQ multiplex PCR, and its TCRdb copy is limited to in-frame clones, with some not included. Counted here are some 740,000 clones, about 92% occurring once; the ten biggest clones make up nearly 25%. The sequenced sample consisted of naive CD8+ T cells sorted from blood. Receptors were obtained from a man aged 25-40 years in good health. Each CDR3 is given with its conserved first and last residue. A D gene is named only where the DNA matches it firmly.

D,V,J,CDR3
.,TRBV27,TRBJ1-5,CASSEFNQPQHF
TRBD1,TRBV27,TRBJ2-7,CASSLPGQSPYEQYF
TRBD2,TRBV6-1,TRBJ2-1,CASSEPSGREYEQFF
.,TRBV29-1,TRBJ2-7,CSVEVGPASEQYF
TRBD2,TRBV7-2,TRBJ2-1,CASSGVTSGTNEQFF
TRBD2,TRBV5-1,TRBJ2-1,CASRPVGRVDEQFF
.,TRBV28,TRBJ2-5,CASSFIVGETQYF
.,TRBV4-1,TRBJ2-7,CASSQGWGSYEQYF
.,TRBV4-1,TRBJ1-2,CASSQVAGGNYGYTF
.,TRBV9,TRBJ2-7,CASSVDGGPYEQYF
.,TRBV5-1,TRBJ2-7,CASSSLQGNSYEQYF
.,TRBV19,TRBJ2-7,CASSFDNSYEQYF
TRBD2,TRBV9,TRBJ2-1,CASSVSGSTYNEQFF
.,TRBV27,TRBJ2-7,CASSSAYSYEQYF
.,TRBV5-1,TRBJ2-1,CASSLAPPQSNEQFF
TRBD1,TRBV11-2,TRBJ2-5,CASSPGGRGMEETQYF
.,TRBV7-9,TRBJ2-7,CASSTESYEQYF
TRBD2,TRBV5-1,TRBJ2-7,CASSFGGFSYEQYF
.,TRBV7-9,TRBJ2-2,CASSLFIGTYTGELFF
.,TRBV27,TRBJ2-1,CASSLSEGYNEQFF
.,TRBV6-5,TRBJ2-7,CASTPPASPYEQYF
TRBD2,TRBV4-1,TRBJ2-2,CASRTTSGDTGELFF
.,TRBV5-4,TRBJ2-1,CACWETGYNEQFF
.,TRBV18,TRBJ1-5,CASSPYGGNQPQHF
.,TRBV11-3,TRBJ2-1,CASSLRGGSYNEQFF
TRBD2,TRBV7-6,TRBJ2-3,CASSFEGLAGGDTQYF
.,TRBV2,TRBJ2-1,CASNGINNEQFF
TRBD2,TRBV19,TRBJ2-7,CASSSGRAGIIPYEQYF
TRBD2,TRBV5-5,TRBJ2-1,CASSPGLAGVNEQFF
.,TRBV4-1,TRBJ1-1,CASSQGGRGNTEAFF
.,TRBV2,TRBJ2-7,CASRAWDNSYEQYF
.,TRBV6-5,TRBJ2-1,CASKAGSYNEQFF
.,TRBV2,TRBJ2-7,CASFQGNYEQYF
TRBD2,TRBV7-9,TRBJ2-5,CASSLVGSGRDQETQYF
.,TRBV7-9,TRBJ1-1,CASSSPGPAEAFF
TRBD1,TRBV27,TRBJ2-5,CAVGQGYLGQETQYF
TRBD2,TRBV5-4,TRBJ2-1,CASSFGGSEQFF
.,TRBV19,TRBJ2-7,CASSSKDIGLGTYEQYF
.,TRBV9,TRBJ2-7,CASSVGTAPPSEQYF
.,TRBV5-1,TRBJ2-5,CASSAVTSRVQETQYF
.,TRBV7-6,TRBJ2-1,CASSLEGNEQFF
.,TRBV14,TRBJ2-2,CASSQAWRGGELFF
.,TRBV7-9,TRBJ2-3,CASSSSSKQGASTDTQYF
TRBD1,TRBV4-3,TRBJ2-1,CASSQVHGTGSGNEQFF
.,TRBV30,TRBJ1-1,CAWRVWGGGTEAFF
.,TRBV27,TRBJ1-1,CASSYMRGTEAFF
TRBD1,TRBV7-9,TRBJ1-2,CASSYPGTVGGYTF
TRBD2,TRBV7-2,TRBJ2-1,CASSSARGDNEQFF
TRBD2,TRBV5-1,TRBJ2-1,CASSSYLSGRVHNEQFF
TRBD1,TRBV28,TRBJ2-7,CASSSTGSPYEQYF
TRBD1,TRBV19,TRBJ1-5,CASSRTGNGRQPQHF
.,TRBV4-2,TRBJ2-7,CASQTGYEQYF
TRBD2,TRBV7-9,TRBJ2-7,CASSPNGPGTTSYEQYF
.,TRBV7-2,TRBJ1-1,CASSLSSRSSLNTEAFF
.,TRBV27,TRBJ2-1,CASSFSLREQFF
.,TRBV6-5,TRBJ2-7,CASSYSSSYEQYF
.,TRBV12-1,TRBJ2-1,CASSAPSGSIPNEQFF
.,TRBV25-1,TRBJ1-2,CASRYMYGYTF
.,TRBV28,TRBJ1-2,CASSFYTLEGLNSDGYTF
.,TRBV10-1,TRBJ2-1,CASSGDGPRWEQFF